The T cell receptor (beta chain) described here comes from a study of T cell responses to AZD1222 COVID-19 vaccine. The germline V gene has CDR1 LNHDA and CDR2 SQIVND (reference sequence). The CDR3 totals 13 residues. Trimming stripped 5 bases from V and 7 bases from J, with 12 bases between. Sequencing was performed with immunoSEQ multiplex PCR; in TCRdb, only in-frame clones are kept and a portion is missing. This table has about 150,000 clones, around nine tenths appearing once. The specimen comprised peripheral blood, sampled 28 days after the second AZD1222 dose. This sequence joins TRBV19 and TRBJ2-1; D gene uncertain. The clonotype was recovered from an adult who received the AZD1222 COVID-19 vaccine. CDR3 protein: CASSALSGNEQFF. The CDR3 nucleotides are TGTGCCAGTAGTGCTCTTAGTGGGAATGAGCAGTTCTTC.